This T cell receptor (beta chain) is drawn from a study of T cell responses to AZD1222 COVID-19 vaccine. Study-level results: Spike-specific TCRs gained breadth and depth after people received two AZD1222 doses.

Germline assignment: CDR1 KGHDR and CDR2 SFDVKD. The ends were cut back, 7 bases at V and 1 base at J, with 12 bases in the middle. This CDR3 has 14 residues. Clones were sequenced by immunoSEQ multiplex PCR, and TCRdb holds only the in-frame ones, with some missing. Among 80,000 or so clones listed, approximately 90% were seen once. For this clone: Its antigen remains unidentified.

V usage is TRBV24-1 and J usage is TRBJ1-1; a weak D match, TRBD1 (6 bases). The material sequenced was peripheral blood, taken on day 0 of AZD1222 vaccination. The receptor was derived from an adult in good health. The CDR3 here is CATRPTGKNTEAFF. CDR3 nucleotide sequence: TGTGCCACCAGGCCAACAGGGAAGAACACTGAAGCTTTCTTT.